This entry is about one T cell receptor beta chain. Libraries were prepared by immunoSEQ multiplex PCR; TCRdb keeps only in-frame clonotypes and omits some of them. The sample yields a few hundred thousand clones, 70% to 90% seen once. The sample originates from a study of blood T cell repertoires in COVID-19. Study-wide context: The analysed material was cDNA or gDNA that came from T cells, B-cell-depleted T cells, or PBMCs.

The germline V and J ends were trimmed by 4 bases and 2 bases, with 9 bases remaining between them. The CDR3 sequence is 13 residues long. Germline CDR1 SGHNT, CDR2 YYREEE (reference sequence). Cohorts were determined from participant-reported clinical history. Among Cohort 3 donors, those recovered had two negative PCRs, clearance, or symptom resolution. The sequenced material came from PBMCs or T cells enriched from blood (not recorded which). V gene TRBV5-4 combines with J gene TRBJ1-1, with D hard to call. The TCR originated in a man aged 25 to 45 who had recovered from COVID-19. CDR3 sequence (DNA): TGTGCCAGCAGCCTTCCAGAAAACACTGAAGCTTTCTTT. It yields the protein CASSLPENTEAFF.